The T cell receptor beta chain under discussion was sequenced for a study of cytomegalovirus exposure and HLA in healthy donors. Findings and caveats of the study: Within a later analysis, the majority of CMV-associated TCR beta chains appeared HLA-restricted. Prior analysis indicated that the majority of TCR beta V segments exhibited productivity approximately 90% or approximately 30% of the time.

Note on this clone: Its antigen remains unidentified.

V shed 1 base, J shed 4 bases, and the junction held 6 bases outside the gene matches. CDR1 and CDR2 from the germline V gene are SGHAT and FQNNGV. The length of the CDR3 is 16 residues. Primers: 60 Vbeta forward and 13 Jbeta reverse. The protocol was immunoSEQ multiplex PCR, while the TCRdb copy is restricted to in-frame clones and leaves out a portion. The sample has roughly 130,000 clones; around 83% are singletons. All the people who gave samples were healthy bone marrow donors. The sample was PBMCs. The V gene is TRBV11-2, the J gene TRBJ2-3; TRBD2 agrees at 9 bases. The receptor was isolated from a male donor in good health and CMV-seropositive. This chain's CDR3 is CASSLGGGAEADTQYF. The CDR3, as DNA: TGTGCCAGCAGCTTAGGCGGGGGGGCTGAGGCAGATACGCAGTATTTT.